The next 21 T cell receptor beta chains were all read from a single sample in a study of T-cell reconstitution after alpha-beta-depleted transplantation in children. Unique molecular identifiers tagged the TCRbeta library. TCRdb itself ran the PCR reads through MiXCR, one entry per CDR3 protein. The sample holds under 250,000 distinct CDR3 sequences, roughly 15% seen once. Source: PBMCs, mostly from graft donor cells, taken 360 days after TCRalphabeta/CD19-depleted stem cell transplant. The receptors originated from a male patient aged 2-10 years who had a stem cell transplant for acute lymphoblastic leukemia, so the T cells may come from the graft donor.

The chain links TRBV6-5 to TRBJ2-1, with 10 bases identical to TRBD2. There are 15 residues in the CDR3. V trimming: 3 bases; J trimming: 8 bases; junction bases outside the gene matches: 7. Germline V gene lookup returns CDR1 MNHEY and CDR2 SVGAGI. In DNA form, the CDR3 reads TGTGCCAGCAGTTATGCCAGCGGGGGGGCCCATGAGCAGTTCTTC. It is translated as CASSYASGGAHEQFF.

This clonotype was detected a few times. This sequence joins TRBV2 and TRBJ1-1; 10 bases are a match to TRBD1. V trimming: 5 bases; J trimming: 0 bases; junction bases outside the gene matches: 6. Germline CDR1 reads SNHLY; CDR2 reads FYNNEI. The CDR3 contains 16 residues. The CDR3 nucleotides read TGTGCCAGCAGTCCGGACAGGGGGAGCTTGAACACTGAAGCTTTCTTT. This sequence encodes CASSPDRGSLNTEAFF.

The V and J genes are TRBV5-1 and TRBJ2-4, with D possibly TRBD1 on 6 matching bases. The germline V and J ends were trimmed by 4 bases and 9 bases, with 20 bases remaining between them. The CDR3 sequence is 15 residues long. The germline CDR1 and CDR2 sequences are SGHRS and YFSETQ. In DNA, the CDR3 is TGCGCCAGCAGCGTCGGACAGACTTCGGGCGGCATTCAGTACTTC. Its protein is CASSVGQTSGGIQYF. The full variable domain, rest sourced from reference TRBV5-1 and TRBJ2-4, is KAGVTQTPRYLIKTRGQQVTLSCSPISGHRSVSWYQQTPGQGLQFLFEYFSETQRNKGNFPGRFSGRQFSNSRSEMNVSTLELGDSALYLCASSVGQTSGGIQYFGAGTRLSVL.

The chain couples TRBV4-2 to TRBJ2-7, with a possible D match to TRBD1 (6 bases). The CDR3 covers 15 residues. Germline V CDR1 and CDR2: LGHNA, YNFKEQ. V lost 1 base, J lost 3 bases, and 13 bases lay in between. The CDR3 loop reads CASSQVWDTYYEQYF. For the CDR3, the DNA is TGTGCCAGCAGCCAAGTATGGGACACCTACTACGAGCAGTACTTC.

The J gene is TRBJ2-1, the V gene TRBV9; D is tentatively TRBD1 or TRBD2 (6 bases each). From germline, CDR1 is SGDLS and CDR2 YYNGEE. V shed 0 bases and J shed 7 bases, with 20 bases lying between them. This CDR3 is built from 17 residues. In DNA form, the CDR3 reads TGTGCCAGCAGCGTAGAAATCTGGCCATTAGGGGGGAATGAGCAGTTCTTC. Its translation: CASSVEIWPLGGNEQFF.

The rearrangement uses TRBV5-1 and TRBJ1-6; 7 bases are shared with TRBD1. Looked up from germline, CDR1 is SGHRS and CDR2 is YFSETQ. This CDR3 region has 15 residues. Trimming removed 0 bases from V and 10 bases from J; junction bases left unmatched: 7. The CDR3 nucleotides are TGCGCCAGCAGCTTGGATACAGGGGTATCATCACCCCTCCACTTT. Translating gives CASSLDTGVSSPLHF.

This clonotype was recorded a few times. This chain uses TRBV5-1 with TRBJ2-7; D is possibly TRBD2 (6 bases). In germline, CDR1 is SGHRS, CDR2 YFSETQ. This CDR3 comprises 13 residues. Deletions cut 4 bases from V and 1 base from J, with 9 bases between. The CDR3 reads CASSVGLSYEQYF. The CDR3, as DNA: TGCGCCAGCAGCGTGGGACTTTCCTACGAGCAGTACTTC.

The chain carries TRBV12-3 or TRBV12-4 and TRBJ2-2; D tentatively fits TRBD1 or TRBD2 (5 bases each). The CDR3 has 15 residues. V was clipped by 3 bases and J by 1 base, with 9 bases between them. CDR3 nucleotide sequence: TGTGCCAGCAGTTTGGGGGTCATGAACACCGGGGAGCTGTTTTTT. Its translation is CASSLGVMNTGELFF.

The gene calls are TRBV5-1 and TRBJ2-3, with D tentatively TRBD2 (5 bases). V dropped 1 base and J dropped 3 bases, with 21 bases sitting between them. Looked up from germline, CDR1 is SGHRS and CDR2 is YFSETQ. CDR3 length equals 18 residues. The CDR3 loop reads CASSLPAWPKAVTDTQYF. DNA for the CDR3: TGCGCCAGCAGCTTGCCAGCTTGGCCCAAAGCGGTGACAGATACGCAGTATTTT.

This clonotype was recorded at least ten times. The chain links TRBV29-1 to TRBJ2-5; 10 bases agree with TRBD2. Unmatched junction bases numbered 7, after V lost 4 bases and J lost 5 bases. Germline V gene data show CDR1 as SQVTM and CDR2 as ANQGSEA. CDR3 size: 14 residues. The CDR3 region is CSVVERGGGETQYF. The CDR3 bases are TGCAGCGTTGTGGAGCGGGGGGGCGGTGAGACCCAGTACTTC.

This clonotype was picked up many times. J is TRBJ2-5 and V is TRBV29-1; D gene unclear. The CDR3 runs to 12 residues. Looked up from germline, CDR1 is SQVTM and CDR2 is ANQGSEA. Trimming stripped 3 bases from V and 4 bases from J, with 9 bases between. CDR3 nucleotide sequence: TGCAGCGTTGATAGGTCCGGAGAGACCCAGTACTTC. Translation gives CSVDRSGETQYF.

The sample holds many counts of this clonotype. The rearrangement links TRBV3-1 to TRBJ1-3, with D uncertain. Trimming took off 3 bases at V and 4 bases at J, with 7 bases between the two ends. The CDR3 is 13 residues long. Per germline, CDR1 LGHDT and CDR2 YNNKEL (reference sequence). DNA for the CDR3: TGTGCCAGCAGCCAGCCGAAAGGAAACACCATATATTTT. The encoded protein is CASSQPKGNTIYF.

This clonotype was counted only a few times. The genes are TRBV12-3 or TRBV12-4 and TRBJ2-3; TRBD2 matches 10 bases. Trimming removed 2 bases from V and 3 bases from J; junction bases left unmatched: 2. This CDR3 has 15 amino acids. CDR3 sequence reads: CASSLSSGRTDTQYF. CDR3 nucleotide sequence: TGTGCCAGCAGTTTATCTAGCGGGAGAACAGATACGCAGTATTTT.

This chain connects TRBV20-1 to TRBJ1-1, with no clear D. Per germline, CDR1 DFQATT and CDR2 SNEGSKA (reference sequence). The CDR3 is made up of 13 amino acids. Trimming removed 3 bases from V and 5 bases from J, with 13 bases in between. CDR3 protein: CSASRHPGTEAFF. The DNA for the CDR3 is TGCAGTGCTAGTAGACACCCCGGGACTGAAGCTTTCTTT.

The table lists this clonotype with a few counts. The chain combines TRBV5-1 with TRBJ2-7, with TRBD1 matching over 8 bases. Germline trimming cut 0 bases from V and 5 bases from J; bases unmatched to any gene: 7. Germline V gives CDR1 SGHRS, CDR2 YFSETQ. CDR3 length: 15 amino acids. The CDR3 protein is CASSLEGTGADEQYF. The CDR3 coding sequence is TGCGCCAGCAGCTTGGAGGGGACAGGTGCGGACGAGCAGTACTTC.

This clonotype showed up just a few times. The rearrangement joins TRBV9 to TRBJ2-3; a possible D gene is TRBD1 (5 bases). Germline CDR1 is SGDLS and CDR2 is YYNGEE. The CDR3 extends over 14 amino acids. Trimming stripped 4 bases from V and 0 bases from J, with 9 bases between. The CDR3, as DNA: TGTGCCAGCAGCCGACAGACAAGCACAGATACGCAGTATTTT. Protein sequence: CASSRQTSTDTQYF.

This clonotype was detected a few times. J is TRBJ1-1 and V is TRBV29-1; 7 bases line up with TRBD1. There are 14 residues in the CDR3. V was clipped by 7 bases and J by 0 bases; unmatched bases: 8. Germline-derived CDR1 and CDR2 are SQVTM and ANQGSEA. The CDR3 reads CSANQGGMNTEAFF. CDR3 nucleotides: TGCAGCGCTAATCAGGGGGGAATGAACACTGAAGCTTTCTTT.

In this sample, this clonotype turned up a few times. This chain connects TRBV20-1 to TRBJ2-5; the match to TRBD1 covers 7 bases. Germline trimming cut 6 bases from V and 7 bases from J; bases unmatched to any gene: 17. This CDR3 region has 15 residues. CDR1 DFQATT and CDR2 SNEGSKA come from the germline V gene (reference sequence). As DNA, the CDR3 is TGCAGTGCCCTAGCCATAGTACAGGGGAAAGGGACCCAGTACTTC. This codes for CSALAIVQGKGTQYF.

This clonotype showed up just a few times. This chain connects TRBV10-3 to TRBJ2-7; a weak D match, TRBD2 (5 bases). Germline V CDR1 and CDR2: ENHRY, SYGVKD. V was shortened by 2 bases and J by 2 bases, with 10 bases between the two germline ends. This CDR3 comprises 14 residues. CDR3 DNA sequence: TGTGCCATCAGTGAGCTACGGGGAGCCTACGAGCAGTACTTC. This gives the protein CAISELRGAYEQYF.

The gene calls are TRBV11-2 and TRBJ2-1; the D is unclear. In germline, CDR1 is SGHAT, CDR2 FQNNGV. V lost 1 base, J lost 0 bases, and 16 bases lay in between. This CDR3 region has 18 residues. As DNA, the CDR3 is TGTGCCAGCAGCTTAGGTCGTGGGTCCTTTAGCTCCTACAATGAGCAGTTCTTC. It specifies CASSLGRGSFSSYNEQFF. Together with reference TRBV11-2 and TRBJ2-1, the CDR3 gives the full variable domain: EAGVAQSPRYKIIEKRQSVAFWCNPISGHATLYWYQQILGQGPKLLIQFQNNGVVDDSQLPKDRFSAERLKGVDSTLKIQPAKLEDSAVYLCASSLGRGSFSSYNEQFFGPGTRLTVL.

This clonotype was observed a handful of times. The chain recombines TRBV6-1 with TRBJ2-3; D gene unclear. Looked up from germline, CDR1 is MNHNS and CDR2 is SASEGT. V was shortened by 5 bases and J by 2 bases, with 11 bases between the two germline ends. This CDR3 has 14 amino acids. The CDR3 protein is CASSLTLLTDTQYF. The CDR3 DNA follows: TGTGCCAGCAGTCTGACGCTACTCACAGATACGCAGTATTTT.